This TCR beta chain appears in the sequencing data of a study of T cell changes during pregnancy in multiple sclerosis. Generated by immunoSEQ multiplex PCR, the TCRdb table keeps only in-frame clones and is missing some. The data hold around 47,000 clones, with approximately 94% observed a single time. Germline CDR1 is SGHRS and CDR2 is YFSETQ. The V end lost 2 bases, the J end lost 5 bases, and 16 bases lay between the germline ends. The CDR3 contains 15 residues. The source material was CD8+ T cells from peripheral blood mononuclear cells, sampled in the first trimester of pregnancy. The chain carries TRBV5-1 and TRBJ1-1; a weak D match, TRBD1 (6 bases). The sequence was collected from a female donor with multiple sclerosis, enrolled in a pregnancy study. CDR3 region: CASSLNRVTHTEAFF. The DNA of the CDR3 is TGCGCCAGCAGCTTAAACAGGGTAACACATACTGAAGCTTTCTTT.